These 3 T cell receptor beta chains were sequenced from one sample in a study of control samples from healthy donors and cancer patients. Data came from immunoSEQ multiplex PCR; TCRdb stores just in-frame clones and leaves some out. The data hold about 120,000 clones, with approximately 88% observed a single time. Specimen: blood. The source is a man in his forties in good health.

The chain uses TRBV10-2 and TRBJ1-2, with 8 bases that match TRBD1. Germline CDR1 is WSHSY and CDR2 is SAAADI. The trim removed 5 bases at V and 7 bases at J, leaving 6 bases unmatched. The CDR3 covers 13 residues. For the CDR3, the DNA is TGCGCCAGCAGTCCAGACAGGGGAGGTGGCTACACCTTC. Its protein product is CASSPDRGGGYTF.

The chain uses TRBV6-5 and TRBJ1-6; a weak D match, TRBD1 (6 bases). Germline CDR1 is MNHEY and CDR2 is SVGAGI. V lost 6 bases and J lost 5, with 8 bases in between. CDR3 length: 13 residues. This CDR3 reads CASRDSHNSPLHF. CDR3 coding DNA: TGTGCCAGCAGGGACAGCCATAATTCACCCCTCCACTTT.

The DNA for the CDR3 is TGTGCCAGCAGCGCCGCCTTGGACAGGGGATACGGCTATGGCTACACCTTC. It is translated as CASSAALDRGYGYGYTF. The V and J genes are TRBV9 and TRBJ1-2; 9 bases align to TRBD1. Trimming cost V 3 bases and J 4 bases; bases outside gene matches: 13. This CDR3 comprises 17 residues. Germline values: CDR1 SGDLS, CDR2 YYNGEE.